The 29 T cell receptor beta chains below all came from one sample that was sequenced in a study of blood T cell repertoires in COVID-19. Assay used: immunoSEQ multiplex PCR; TCRdb lists only in-frame clones, some missing. The data show fewer than 250,000 clones, 84% seen once. The sequencing input was PBMCs or T cells enriched from blood (not recorded which). Receptors were obtained from a woman aged 30 to 39 who had been exposed to COVID-19.

The chain has TRBV5-8 and TRBJ2-3; 13 nucleotides line up with TRBD2. J lost 6 bases, V lost 1 base, and 2 bases had no gene match. Germline CDR1 reads SGHTS; CDR2 reads YDEGEE. The CDR3 runs to 15 residues. CDR3 in DNA: TGTGCCAGCAGCTTGACTAGCGGGGGGGTGGATACGCAGTATTTT. Protein product: CASSLTSGGVDTQYF.

The chain couples TRBV23-1 to TRBJ1-5; TRBD1 is a possible D gene (5 bases). TRBV23-1 is labeled an ORF, and its function is uncertain. This CDR3 has 15 residues. V shed 3 bases and J shed 4 bases, with 13 bases lying between them. The CDR3 sequence is CASSHAGGGNQPQHF. The DNA of the CDR3 is TGCGCCAGCAGTCATGCGGGGGGTGGGAATCAGCCCCAGCATTTT.

Concerning this clone itself: One junction end disagrees with the germline gene, perhaps due to a read error. The CDR3 sequence is CASSSPRQEGGAGANVLTF. CDR3 in DNA: TGTGCCAGCTCATCACCTCGCCAGGAAGGAGGAGCTGGGGCCAACGTCCTGACTTTC. V is TRBV18 and J is TRBJ2-6; weak D call: TRBD2 (5 bases). This CDR3 comprises 19 residues. Germline lookup yields CDR1 KGHSH and CDR2 LQKENI.

V and J are TRBV12-3 or TRBV12-4 and TRBJ1-2; D not resolved. The CDR3 totals 13 residues. V lost 6 bases, J lost 2 bases, and 10 bases lay in between. CDR3 in amino acids: CASRRDVNYGYTF. The CDR3 DNA reads as TGTGCCAGCAGGCGAGATGTAAACTATGGCTACACCTTC.

This chain connects TRBV4-3 to TRBJ1-6; D perhaps matches TRBD1 (5 bases). The CDR3 runs 15 residues. The germline V gene has CDR1 LGHNA and CDR2 YSLEER. Between the trimmed V and J ends, which lost 4 bases and 10 bases, there was a span of 17 bases. The chain's CDR3 is CASSPSGGVGSPLHF. DNA of the CDR3: TGCGCCAGCAGCCCGAGCGGAGGGGTGGGATCACCCCTCCACTTT.

The CDR3 spells CASSISGGTYEQYF. CDR3 nucleotides: TGTGCCAGTAGTATTAGCGGGGGAACCTACGAGCAGTACTTC. This sequence joins TRBV19 and TRBJ2-7; 9 nucleotides match TRBD2. The CDR3 consists of 14 residues. The V and J ends lost 3 bases and 2 bases, in that order; junction bases with no gene match: 2. The germline CDR1 and CDR2 sequences are LNHDA and SQIVND (reference sequence).

The DNA for the CDR3 is TGTGCCAGCAGCCAAGCGACAGGGGGCGGTATAGGGTACGAGCAGTACTTC. This codes for CASSQATGGGIGYEQYF. V is TRBV4-2 and J is TRBJ2-7; 10 bases match TRBD1. CDR1 and CDR2 (germline): LGHNA, YNFKEQ. V gave up 1 base and J gave up 4 bases; unmatched junction bases: 10. This CDR3 comprises 17 residues.

The V call is TRBV3-1 (or the pseudogene TRBV3-2), the J call TRBJ2-7, with 8 bases fitting TRBD1. The CDR3 spans 13 residues. Unmatched junction bases numbered 7, after V lost 5 bases and J lost 7 bases. Looked up from germline, CDR1 is LGHDT and CDR2 is YNNKEL (reference sequence). CDR3 region: CASSLIDRGEQYF. The CDR3 nucleotides are TGTGCCAGCAGCTTAATAGACAGGGGAGAGCAGTACTTC.

This chain links TRBV19 with TRBJ1-2; D remains ambiguous. V was pared by 7 bases and J by 5 bases, with 14 bases between. Germline lookup yields CDR1 LNHDA and CDR2 SQIVND (reference sequence). This CDR3 contains 13 residues. This CDR3 is CASNRRGGYGYTF. The CDR3 DNA reads as TGTGCCAGTAATAGGCGGGGAGGGTATGGCTACACCTTC.

The chain uses TRBV10-3 and TRBJ1-5, with unresolved D. V lost 5 bases and J 4 bases, leaving 9 bases between the germline ends. From germline, CDR1 is ENHRY and CDR2 SYGVKD. CDR3 length: 13 residues. CDR3 sequence reads: CAISNSDNQPQHF. The CDR3 DNA reads TGTGCCATCAGTAACAGTGATAATCAGCCCCAGCATTTT.

This clone appeared once. V gene TRBV5-6 combines with J gene TRBJ1-6; TRBD1 aligns across 7 bases. With V trimmed by 4 bases and J by 7 bases, 2 bases remained unmatched. This CDR3 comprises 13 residues. CDR1 and CDR2 (germline): SGHDT, YYEEEE. CDR3 protein: CASSPGQNSPLHF. The CDR3 nucleotides read TGTGCCAGCAGCCCGGGACAGAATTCACCCCTCCACTTT.

This clone was detected only once. The chain carries TRBV10-3 and TRBJ1-2; TRBD1 agrees at 9 bases. The germline V gene encodes CDR1 ENHRY and CDR2 SYGVKD. Trimming cost V 6 bases and J 6 bases; bases outside gene matches: 5. CDR3 length: 13 amino acids. CDR3 in DNA: TGTGCCATCAGCTTAGGGACAGGGAATGGCTACACCTTC. This sequence encodes CAISLGTGNGYTF.

The J gene is TRBJ1-1, the V gene TRBV7-8; 8 bases are a match to TRBD1. Germline CDR1 SGHVS, CDR2 FQNEAQ. After removal of 4 bases from V and 3 bases from J, the junction contained 10 bases not matched to a gene. The CDR3 contains 16 residues. The CDR3 sequence: CASSSVTGGIDTEAFF. CDR3 bases: TGTGCCAGCAGCTCTGTTACAGGGGGAATTGACACTGAAGCTTTCTTT.

The J gene is TRBJ2-7, the V gene TRBV6-5; 10 nucleotides line up with TRBD1. Germline V lookup: CDR1 MNHEY, CDR2 SVGAGI. The CDR3 is made up of 14 amino acids. V was clipped by 5 bases and J by 4 bases; unmatched bases: 5. This CDR3 is CASSPGTGEYEQYF. Here the CDR3 DNA reads TGTGCCAGCAGTCCAGGGACAGGGGAGTACGAGCAGTACTTC.

V and J are TRBV5-5 and TRBJ1-2, with a weak D call TRBD1 (5 bases). CDR1 is SGHKS, CDR2 YYEKEE, per germline (reference sequence). The CDR3 has 11 amino acids. Trimming removed 4 bases at V and 5 bases at J, with 6 bases between. CDR3 DNA sequence: TGTGCCAGCAGCCCAGGGTATGGCTACACCTTC. Its translation is CASSPGYGYTF. The full variable domain, with the rest looked up from reference TRBV5-5 and TRBJ1-2, is DAGVTQSPTHLIKTRGQQVTLRCSPISGHKSVSWYQQVLGQGPQFIFQYYEKEERGRGNFPDRFSARQFPNYSSELNVNALLLGDSALYLCASSPGYGYTFGSGTRLTVV.

This clone was seen a single time. The rearrangement uses TRBV14 and TRBJ1-4; possible D gene TRBD1, 5 bases. This CDR3 spans 15 amino acids. Germline V gives CDR1 SGHDN, CDR2 FVKESK. The V end was cut by 1 base, the J end by 4 bases, with 10 bases between. The CDR3 here is CASSQGRDFNEKLFF. In DNA form, the CDR3 reads TGTGCCAGCAGCCAAGGCCGGGACTTTAATGAAAAACTGTTTTTT. Combining the CDR3 with reference TRBV14 and TRBJ1-4 gives the whole variable domain EAGVTQFPSHSVIEKGQTVTLRCDPISGHDNLYWYRRVMGKEIKFLLHFVKESKQDESGMPNNRFLAERTGGTYSTLKVQPAELEDSGVYFCASSQGRDFNEKLFFGSGTQLSVL.

This chain uses TRBV19 with TRBJ1-1; D might be TRBD1 (6 bases). The CDR3 loop spans 14 amino acids. V was clipped by 5 bases and J by 7 bases, with 17 bases between them. The germline CDR1 and CDR2 sequences are LNHDA and SQIVND (reference sequence). The CDR3 DNA sequence: TGTGCCAGTAGTTTCAGGGGCGAGTATGGTGAAGCTTTCTTT. Its translation is CASSFRGEYGEAFF.

The chain carries TRBV12-5 and TRBJ2-3, with D possibly being TRBD2 (6 bases). Trimming took 6 bases from V and 6 from J, leaving 10 bases between them. Germline V CDR1 and CDR2: LGHNT, FRNRAP. This CDR3 contains 12 residues. This CDR3 is CASGQREDTQYF. The CDR3 DNA follows: TGTGCTAGTGGCCAACGGGAGGATACGCAGTATTTT.

The V call is TRBV27, the J call TRBJ2-7; the D gene is possibly TRBD1 (6 bases). Germline CDR1 reads MNHEY; CDR2 reads SMNVEV (reference sequence). V was trimmed by 0 bases and J by 10 bases, leaving 19 bases between them. The length of the CDR3 is 15 residues. CDR3 coding DNA: TGTGCCAGCAGTTTATCCCCGGCCGGGACACCCATCCAGTACTTC. Translating it yields CASSLSPAGTPIQYF.

The chain is built from TRBV30 and TRBJ1-3, with TRBD1 as a possible D gene (5 bases). With 6 bases removed from V and 1 base from J, the gap between germline ends came to 10 bases. CDR3 length: 13 amino acids. The V gene's germline CDR1 is GTSNPN and CDR2 SVGIG (reference sequence). This CDR3 reads CACQGRSGNTIYF. As DNA, the CDR3 is TGTGCCTGCCAGGGCCGTTCTGGAAACACCATATATTTT.

The chain uses TRBV3-1 (or the pseudogene TRBV3-2) and TRBJ2-2, with D uncertain. The length of the CDR3 is 14 residues. The germline CDR1 and CDR2 sequences are LGHDT and YNNKEL (reference sequence). The germline V and J ends were trimmed by 3 bases and 4 bases, with 9 bases remaining between them. The CDR3 protein is CASSQRSFTGELFF. The CDR3 coding sequence is TGTGCCAGCAGCCAGAGGTCATTCACCGGGGAGCTGTTTTTT.

This clone was counted a few times. The V call is TRBV9, the J call TRBJ1-2; D ambiguous. The CDR3 extends over 14 amino acids. CDR1 is SGDLS, CDR2 YYNGEE, per germline. Trimming took off 4 bases at V and 6 bases at J, with 16 bases between the two ends. In DNA form, the CDR3 reads TGTGCCAGCAGCCCAAGGCTAGCTGCGGATGGCTACACCTTC. Its protein product is CASSPRLAADGYTF.

This clone was seen just once. The chain combines TRBV3-1 (or the pseudogene TRBV3-2) with TRBJ2-7; 9 bases are shared with TRBD2. CDR1 is LGHDT and CDR2 is YNNKEL in the germline V gene (reference sequence). After removal of 4 bases from V and 2 bases from J, the junction contained 6 bases not matched to a gene. The CDR3 is 15 amino acids. The CDR3 DNA sequence: TGTGCCAGCAGCCCGAGCGGGGGGCCTCCCTACGAGCAGTACTTC. This codes for CASSPSGGPPYEQYF.

V and J are TRBV7-9 and TRBJ2-3; 13 nucleotides agree with TRBD2. With 5 bases clipped from V and 4 bases from J, the junction kept 9 bases outside the gene matches. CDR1 is SEHNR, CDR2 FQNEAQ, per germline (reference sequence). The CDR3 spans 17 residues. CDR3 sequence reads: CASSLVKGLAGSDTQYF. The DNA of the CDR3 is TGTGCCAGCAGCCTAGTGAAGGGACTAGCGGGGTCAGATACGCAGTATTTT.

The chain links TRBV5-1 to TRBJ2-3; TRBD1 matches at 10 bases. The CDR3 sequence is 16 residues long. With V trimmed by 0 bases and J by 4 bases, 5 bases remained unmatched. The germline V gene has CDR1 SGHRS and CDR2 YFSETQ. As DNA, the CDR3 is TGCGCCAGCAGCTTGGCCCCGGGACAGGGGTCAGATACGCAGTATTTT. Amino acid sequence: CASSLAPGQGSDTQYF.

The rearrangement joins TRBV2 to TRBJ2-7, with TRBD2 identical over 11 bases. This CDR3 has 15 amino acids. Germline values: CDR1 SNHLY, CDR2 FYNNEI. Trimming at V came to 6 bases and at J to 2 bases, leaving 6 bases not matched to a gene. As DNA, the CDR3 is TGTGCCAGCAGGCTTAGCGGGGGGGCCCCCTACGAGCAGTACTTC. This codes for CASRLSGGAPYEQYF.

The CDR3 region is CASSQAGARTEAFF. CDR3 nucleotides: TGTGCCAGCAGCCAAGCAGGGGCCCGCACTGAAGCTTTCTTT. The chain recombines TRBV14 with TRBJ1-1; TRBD1 is a possible D gene (6 bases). The germline V and J ends were trimmed by 1 base and 4 bases, with 10 bases remaining between them. The CDR3 length is 14 residues. Germline-derived CDR1 and CDR2 are SGHDN and FVKESK.

This clone was seen a handful of times. The V gene is TRBV19, the J gene TRBJ1-2, with D unclear. V lost 5 bases and J lost 3, with 19 bases in between. There are 16 residues in the CDR3. The germline gives CDR1 LNHDA, CDR2 SQIVND (reference sequence). The CDR3 here is CASSLSATPGYYGYTF. The CDR3 nucleotides read TGTGCCAGTAGTCTTAGCGCGACCCCAGGCTACTATGGCTACACCTTC.

This chain joins TRBV10-1 and TRBJ2-3, with 12 bases that match TRBD2. CDR1 is WNHNN, CDR2 SYGVQD, per germline (reference sequence). The CDR3 is 14 amino acids. V lost 1 base to trimming and J lost 9 bases; unmatched junction nucleotides: 2. The CDR3 nucleotides read TGCGCCAGCAGTGAGTGGACTAGCGGGGCCACGCAGTATTTT. Its translation is CASSEWTSGATQYF.